The entry that follows covers one T cell receptor (beta chain) sequence. This sample was taken from a study of cytotoxic CD8 clonotypes in ibrutinib-treated CLL. As for the study in general: The response samples were taken once patients had been treated for a median of roughly 12 months, range 6 to 36. Samples yielded averages of around 280,000 productive templates and fewer than 100,000 productive rearrangements.

Only in-frame clones appear in the TCRdb table, and some are missing; sequencing was by immunoSEQ multiplex PCR. Of 60,000 to 65,000 clones in the sample, approximately 57% are singletons; the top ten hold roughly 14%. CDR3 length equals 13 residues. V lost 4 bases and J 5 bases, leaving 9 bases between the germline ends. Germline-derived CDR1 and CDR2 are MNHNS and SASEGT. The V gene is TRBV6-1, the J gene TRBJ1-5; no firm D call. The starting material was PBMCs, obtained after 12 months of ibrutinib treatment. This receptor was obtained from a human donor with chronic lymphocytic leukemia. The CDR3 bases are TGTGCCAGCAGTGTACAGATTTATCAGCCCCAGCATTTT. It codes for CASSVQIYQPQHF.